This T cell receptor beta chain was identified in a study of T cell changes during pregnancy in multiple sclerosis (dated by TCRdb to about 2019). For the study in its entirety: The study looked at changes in the T cell repertoire across pregnancy in women with multiple sclerosis.

Comment on this clone: It has no known antigen specificity. Base qualities are missing; no much larger clone stands one base away.

For CDR1 and CDR2, the germline V gene lists SGDLS and YYNGEE. Inclusive of the bounding cysteine and phenylalanine, the CDR3 is 18 residues long. Only the CDR3 portion is preserved as DNA: 54 bases, with reading frame beginning at the first base. V is pared back by 3 bases and J by 5 bases, with 23 bases lying between the germline termini. Receptor libraries were prepared by the immunoSEQ multiplex PCR assay. TCRdb mirrors the immuneACCESS table, restricted to in-frame sequences. Some clones are absent from its copies; in checked studies, under half trace to an unresolved V gene, and the reason for the others is unknown. This sample comprises about 40,000 clones, approximately 92% of them detected only once. The top ten hold 10% to 15% of the sample.

The chain is encoded by TRBV9 joined to TRBJ2-2, with TRBD2 tentatively as D gene (7 bases match). This receptor was identified in a female donor with multiple sclerosis, enrolled in a pregnancy study. The material sequenced was CD8+ T cells from peripheral blood mononuclear cells, taken in the first trimester of pregnancy. The CDR3 protein: CASSAPLEGGPKTGELFF. The sequence in DNA is TGTGCCAGCAGCGCCCCCCTCGAGGGGGGGCCCAAGACCGGGGAGCTGTTTTTT.